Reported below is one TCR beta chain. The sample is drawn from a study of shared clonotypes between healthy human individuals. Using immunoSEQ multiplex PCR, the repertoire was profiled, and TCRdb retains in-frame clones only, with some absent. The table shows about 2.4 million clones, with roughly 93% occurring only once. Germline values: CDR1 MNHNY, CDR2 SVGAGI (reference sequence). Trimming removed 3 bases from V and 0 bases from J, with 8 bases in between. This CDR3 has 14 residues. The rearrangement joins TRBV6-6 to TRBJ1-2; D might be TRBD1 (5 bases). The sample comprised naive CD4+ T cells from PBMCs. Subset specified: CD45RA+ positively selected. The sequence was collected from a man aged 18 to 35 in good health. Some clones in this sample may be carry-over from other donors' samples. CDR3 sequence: CASSYEDTNYGYTF. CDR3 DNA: TGTGCCAGCAGTTATGAGGACACTAACTATGGCTACACCTTC.